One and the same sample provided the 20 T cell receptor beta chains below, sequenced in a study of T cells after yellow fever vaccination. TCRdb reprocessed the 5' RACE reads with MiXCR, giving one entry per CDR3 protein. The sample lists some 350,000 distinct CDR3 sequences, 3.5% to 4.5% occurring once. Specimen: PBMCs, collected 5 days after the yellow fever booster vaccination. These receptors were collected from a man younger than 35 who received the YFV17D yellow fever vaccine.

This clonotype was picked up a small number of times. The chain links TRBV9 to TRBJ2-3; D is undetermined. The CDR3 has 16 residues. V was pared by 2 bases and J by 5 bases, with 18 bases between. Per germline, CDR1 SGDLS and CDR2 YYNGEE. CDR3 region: CASSVQLNPLGDTQYF. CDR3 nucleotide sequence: TGTGCCAGCAGCGTCCAGCTAAACCCCCTAGGAGATACGCAGTATTTT.

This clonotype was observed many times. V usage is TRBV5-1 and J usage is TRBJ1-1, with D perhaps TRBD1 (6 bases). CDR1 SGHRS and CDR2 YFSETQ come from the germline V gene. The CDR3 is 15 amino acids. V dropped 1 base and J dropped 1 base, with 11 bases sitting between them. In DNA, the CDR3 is TGCGCCAGCAGCTTGACAGCACAGGGGAACACTGAAGCTTTCTTT. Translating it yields CASSLTAQGNTEAFF.

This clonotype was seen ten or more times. The CDR3 coding sequence is TGTGCCAGCAGCCCGGGACAGGGGACGTCAGAAAAACTGTTTTTT. Amino acid sequence: CASSPGQGTSEKLFF. The rearrangement links TRBV7-9 to TRBJ1-4, with TRBD1 identical over 10 bases. V was pared by 5 bases and J by 8 bases, with 8 bases of the junction left unmatched. Germline values: CDR1 SEHNR, CDR2 FQNEAQ (reference sequence). The CDR3 totals 15 residues.

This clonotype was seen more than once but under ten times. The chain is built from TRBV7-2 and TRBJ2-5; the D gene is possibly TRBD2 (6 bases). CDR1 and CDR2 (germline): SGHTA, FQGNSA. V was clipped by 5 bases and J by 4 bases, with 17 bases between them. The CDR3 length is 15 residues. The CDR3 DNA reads TGTGCCAGCAGCCTGGTGGTCGGGGGAGTAGAGACCCAGTACTTC. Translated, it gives CASSLVVGGVETQYF.

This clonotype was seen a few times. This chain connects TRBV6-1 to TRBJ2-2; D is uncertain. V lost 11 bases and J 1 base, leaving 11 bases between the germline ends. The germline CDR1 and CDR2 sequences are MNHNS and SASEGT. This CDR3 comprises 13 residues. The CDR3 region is CAGRALNTGELFF. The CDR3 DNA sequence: TGTGCCGGCCGGGCCCTGAACACCGGGGAGCTGTTTTTT.

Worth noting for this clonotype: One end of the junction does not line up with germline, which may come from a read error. The CDR3 sequence is CASSPATGGQTQYF. CDR3 nucleotides: TGTGCTAGCAGCCCCGCCACAGGGGGCCAGACCCAGTACTTC. V and J are TRBV7-7 and TRBJ2-5, with 9 bases lining up with TRBD1. There are 14 residues in the CDR3. The V gene's germline CDR1 is SSHAT and CDR2 FNYEAQ (reference sequence).

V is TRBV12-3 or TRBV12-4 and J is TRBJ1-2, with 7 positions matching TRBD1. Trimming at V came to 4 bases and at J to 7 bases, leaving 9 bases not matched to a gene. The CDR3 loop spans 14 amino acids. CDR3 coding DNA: TGTGCCAGCAGTTCACCTCACAGGGGAAGTGGCTACACCTTC. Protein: CASSSPHRGSGYTF.

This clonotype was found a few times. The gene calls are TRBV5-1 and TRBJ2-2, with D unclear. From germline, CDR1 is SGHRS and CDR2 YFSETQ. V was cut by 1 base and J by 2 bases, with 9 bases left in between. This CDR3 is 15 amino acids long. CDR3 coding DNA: TGCGCCAGCAGCTTGTTGGACCACAACACCGGGGAGCTGTTTTTT. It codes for CASSLLDHNTGELFF.

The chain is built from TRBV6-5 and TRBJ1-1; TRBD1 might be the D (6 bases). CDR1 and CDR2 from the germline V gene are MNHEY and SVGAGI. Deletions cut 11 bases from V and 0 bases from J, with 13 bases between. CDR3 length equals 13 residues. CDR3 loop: CAVRGQMNTEAFF. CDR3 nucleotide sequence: TGTGCCGTCCGAGGACAGATGAACACTGAAGCTTTCTTT.

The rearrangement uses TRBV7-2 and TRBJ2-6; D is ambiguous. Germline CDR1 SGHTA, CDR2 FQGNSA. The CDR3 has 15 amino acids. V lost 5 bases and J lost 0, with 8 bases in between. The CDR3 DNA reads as TGTGCCAGCAGCCAACATCTCTCTGGGGCCAACGTCCTGACTTTC. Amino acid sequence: CASSQHLSGANVLTF. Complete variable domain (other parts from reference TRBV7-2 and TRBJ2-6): GAGVSQSPSNKVTEKGKDVELRCDPISGHTALYWYRQSLGQGLEFLIYFQGNSAPDKSGLPSDRFSAERTGGSVSTLTIQRTQQEDSAVYLCASSQHLSGANVLTFGAGSRLTVL.

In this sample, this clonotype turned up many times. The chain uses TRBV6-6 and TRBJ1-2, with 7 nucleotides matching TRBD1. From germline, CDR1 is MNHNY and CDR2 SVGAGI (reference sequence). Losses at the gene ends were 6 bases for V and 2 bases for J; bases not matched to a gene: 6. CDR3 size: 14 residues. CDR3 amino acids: CASSQDRVNYGYTF. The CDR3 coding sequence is TGTGCCAGCAGCCAAGACAGGGTCAACTATGGCTACACCTTC.

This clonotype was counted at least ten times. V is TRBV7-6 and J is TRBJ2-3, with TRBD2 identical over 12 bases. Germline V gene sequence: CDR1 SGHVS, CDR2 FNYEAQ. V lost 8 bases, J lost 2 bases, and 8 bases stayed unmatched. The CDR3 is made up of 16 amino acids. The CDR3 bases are TGTGCCAGCGCTTGGGCTAGCGGGGGGGTCACAGATACGCAGTATTTT. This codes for CASAWASGGVTDTQYF.

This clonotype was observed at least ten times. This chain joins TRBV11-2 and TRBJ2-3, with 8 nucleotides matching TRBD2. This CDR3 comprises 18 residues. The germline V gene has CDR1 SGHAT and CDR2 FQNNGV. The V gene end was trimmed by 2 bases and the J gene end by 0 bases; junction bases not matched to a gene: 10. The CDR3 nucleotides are TGTGCCAGCAGCTTAACAATCGCGGCGGGGGGCAGCACAGATACGCAGTATTTT. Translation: CASSLTIAAGGSTDTQYF.

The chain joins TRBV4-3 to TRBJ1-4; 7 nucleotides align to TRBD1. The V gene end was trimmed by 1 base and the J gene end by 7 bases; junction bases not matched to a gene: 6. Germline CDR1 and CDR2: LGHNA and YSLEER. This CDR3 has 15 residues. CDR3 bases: TGCGCCAGCAGCCAAGGAGCAGGGGGGCGTGAAAAACTGTTTTTT. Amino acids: CASSQGAGGREKLFF.

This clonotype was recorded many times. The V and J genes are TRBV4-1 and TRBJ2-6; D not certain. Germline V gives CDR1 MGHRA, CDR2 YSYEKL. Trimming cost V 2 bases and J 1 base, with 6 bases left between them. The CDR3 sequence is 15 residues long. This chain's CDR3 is CASSQPFSGANVLTF. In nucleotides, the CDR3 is TGCGCCAGCAGCCAACCCTTTTCTGGGGCCAACGTCCTGACTTTC.

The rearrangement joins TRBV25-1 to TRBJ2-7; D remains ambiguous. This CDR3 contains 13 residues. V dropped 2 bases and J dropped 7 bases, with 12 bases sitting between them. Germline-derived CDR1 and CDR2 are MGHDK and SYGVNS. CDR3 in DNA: TGTGCCAGCAGTGAACGGAAGGATAAGGAGCAGTACTTC. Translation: CASSERKDKEQYF.

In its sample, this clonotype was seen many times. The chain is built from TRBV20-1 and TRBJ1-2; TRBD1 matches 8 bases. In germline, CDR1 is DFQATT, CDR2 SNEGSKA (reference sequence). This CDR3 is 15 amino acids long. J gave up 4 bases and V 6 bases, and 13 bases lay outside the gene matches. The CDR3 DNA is TGCAGTGCCACTCCTTCGGACAGGGTCCTCTATGGCTACACCTTC. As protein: CSATPSDRVLYGYTF.

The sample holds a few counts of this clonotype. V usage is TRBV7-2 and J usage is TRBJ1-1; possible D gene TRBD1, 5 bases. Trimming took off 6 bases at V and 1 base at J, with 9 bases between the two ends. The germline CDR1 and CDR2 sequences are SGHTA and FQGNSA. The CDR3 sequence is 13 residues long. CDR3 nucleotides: TGTGCCAGCAGACGGGACGGGAACACTGAAGCTTTCTTT. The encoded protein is CASRRDGNTEAFF.

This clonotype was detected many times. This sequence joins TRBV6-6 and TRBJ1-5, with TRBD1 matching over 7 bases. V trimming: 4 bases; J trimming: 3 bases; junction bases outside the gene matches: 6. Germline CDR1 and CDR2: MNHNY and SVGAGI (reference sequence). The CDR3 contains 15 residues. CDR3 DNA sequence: TGTGCCAGCAGTTTGTCGACAGGGTTCAATCAGCCCCAGCATTTT. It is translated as CASSLSTGFNQPQHF.

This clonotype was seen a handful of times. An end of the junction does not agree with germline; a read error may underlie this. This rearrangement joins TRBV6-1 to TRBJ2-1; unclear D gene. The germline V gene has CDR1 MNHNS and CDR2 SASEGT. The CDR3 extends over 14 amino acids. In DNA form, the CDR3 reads TGTGCCAGCAGTGAAAACTGGCGCTACAATGGGCAGTTCTTC. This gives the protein CASSENWRYNGQFF.